This T cell receptor (beta chain) was obtained from a study of T cell changes during pregnancy in multiple sclerosis. Using immunoSEQ multiplex PCR, the repertoire was profiled, and TCRdb retains in-frame clones only, with some absent. The sample records around 22,000 clones, roughly 90% being singletons. Comments on this clone: A junction end diverges from the germline sequence, so it may reflect a read error.

Per the germline V gene, CDR1 is SGDLS and CDR2 is YYNGEE. This CDR3 is 13 amino acids long. This TCR came from a female donor in good health, enrolled as a control in a pregnancy study. The specimen comprised CD4+ T cells from peripheral blood mononuclear cells, sampled after pregnancy. The J gene is TRBJ2-7, the V gene TRBV9, with TRBD2 identical over 7 bases. CDR3 coding DNA: TGTGCCAGCAGCCAGCGACTAAGCGGGGAGATGAACTTC. Its protein product is CASSQRLSGEMNF.